The clone carrying this T cell receptor (beta chain) was picked up one time. What it recognizes is unknown. TCRdb reanalysed the multiplex PCR reads using MiXCR and keeps one entry per CDR3 protein. The profile covers over 10,000 distinct CDR3 sequences, with about 62% appearing a single time and under 55% taken by the ten largest. These data come from a study of breast tumors, draining lymph nodes, adjacent tissues. The CDR3 covers 15 residues. V was clipped by 1 base and J by 5 bases, with 11 bases between them. Germline V gene lookup returns CDR1 KGHDR and CDR2 SFDVKD. General study findings and limits: Most tumor T cells seemingly derive from lymph node, then expand in tumor. Tumors had less TCR diversity than lymph nodes, more than nontumor tissue. Luminal-like breast cancer showed significantly greater tumor-nontumor repertoire similarity than basal-like breast cancer did.

The receptor was derived from a female donor with breast cancer. Some clones in this sample may be carry-over from other donors' samples. Sample: tumor-adjacent breast tissue. The V call is TRBV24-1, the J call TRBJ2-1; possibly TRBD1 for D (5 bases). The CDR3 DNA sequence: TGTGCCACCAGTGATTTATGGCAGGGTAACAATGAGCAGTTCTTC. This sequence encodes CATSDLWQGNNEQFF.